The rows below give T cell receptor beta chains drawn from one sample of a study of CD8 T cells in Susac syndrome. TCRdb ran MiXCR on the immunoSEQ multiplex PCR reads and lists one entry per CDR3 protein. Altogether 170,000 or so distinct CDR3 sequences are present, around 93% being singletons, with the ten largest covering roughly 0.097%. Sequences were obtained from CD4+ T cells from PBMCs. These receptors were obtained from a human donor with multiple sclerosis. Each CDR3 is given with its conserved first and last residue. A D gene is named only where the DNA matches it firmly. The size field is filled for only some rows; it gives once, few, many or a size class.

j_call v_call d_call clone_size cdr3_aa cdr3_nt
TRBJ1-1 TRBV20-1 NA NA CSARRQGMNTETFF TGCAGTGCTAGACGGCAAGGCATGAACACTGAAACTTTCTTT
TRBJ2-2 TRBV9 TRBD2 NA CASSERTRASGAGELFF TGTGCCAGCAGCGAGCGGACCCGGGCTAGCGGGGCCGGGGAGCTGTTTTTT
TRBJ2-7 TRBV11-2 NA NA CASSLDGPLGREQYF TGTGCCAGCAGCTTAGATGGACCATTAGGGAGGGAGCAGTACTTC
TRBJ1-5 TRBV10-3 NA NA CAISESTADVQPQHF TGTGCCATCAGTGAGTCGACGGCGGACGTTCAGCCCCAGCATTTT
TRBJ2-1 TRBV12-3/TRBV12-4 TRBD2 NA CASSLRREAAYNEQFF TGTGCCAGCAGTTTAAGGCGGGAGGCTGCCTACAATGAGCAGTTCTTC
TRBJ1-1 TRBV12-3/TRBV12-4 NA NA CASSLVQMNTEAFF TGTGCCAGCAGTTTAGTTCAGATGAACACTGAAGCTTTCTTT
TRBJ1-3 TRBV30 NA NA CAWSLELRDTIYF TGTGCCTGGAGTTTGGAGTTAAGGGACACCATATATTTT
TRBJ2-1 TRBV28 NA NA CASSLGYEQFF TGTGCCAGCAGTTTAGGCTATGAGCAGTTCTTC
TRBJ2-2 TRBV5-1 NA NA CASSLAVVGAGELFF TGCGCCAGCAGCTTGGCCGTCGTAGGGGCCGGGGAGCTGTTTTTT
TRBJ1-5 TRBV6-5 TRBD1 NA CASSNGPGQSNQPQHF TGTGCCAGCAGTAACGGGCCGGGACAGAGCAATCAGCCCCAGCATTTT
TRBJ2-6 TRBV13 NA NA CASSFSTVGANVLTF TGTGCCAGCAGCTTTAGTACTGTTGGGGCCAACGTCCTGACTTTC
TRBJ1-1 TRBV28 TRBD1 NA CASRTGEDNEAFF TGTGCCAGCAGGACAGGGGAGGATAATGAAGCTTTCTTT
TRBJ2-5 TRBV7-3 NA NA CASSLNSGTQYF TGTGCCAGCAGCTTAAACTCTGGGACCCAGTACTTC
TRBJ2-3 TRBV15 TRBD2 NA CATSRDSPSGAYF TGTGCCACCAGCAGAGATTCTCCTAGCGGGGCGTATTTT
TRBJ2-7 TRBV2 TRBD2 NA CASSEEGGRSYEQYF TGTGCCAGCAGTGAAGAGGGCGGGAGGTCCTACGAGCAGTACTTC
TRBJ2-5 TRBV2 NA NA CASSEYGGETQYF TGTGCCAGCAGTGAATACGGTGGGGAGACCCAGTACTTC
TRBJ2-7 TRBV7-2 TRBD2 NA CASSLAGGSNYEQYF TGTGCCAGCAGCTTAGCTGGCGGGAGTAACTACGAGCAGTACTTC
TRBJ2-3 TRBV28 NA NA CASHGALRDTQYF TGTGCCAGCCACGGGGCACTCCGAGATACGCAGTATTTT
TRBJ2-7 TRBV6-1 TRBD2 NA CASRGGNSGREAYEQYF TGTGCCAGCAGGGGAGGTAATAGCGGGAGGGAGGCCTACGAGCAGTACTTC
TRBJ1-2 TRBV30 NA NA CAWSPVYGYTF TGTGCCTGGAGCCCCGTCTATGGCTACACCTTC
TRBJ1-1 TRBV9 NA NA CASSVGARVTEAFF TGTGCCAGCAGCGTAGGGGCGAGGGTGACTGAAGCTTTCTTT
TRBJ2-7 TRBV5-1 NA NA CASSERTGAGEQYF TGCGCCAGCTCCGAAAGGACGGGGGCGGGGGAGCAGTACTTC
TRBJ1-1 TRBV19 TRBD1 NA CASTNRGRTEAFF TGTGCCAGTACTAACAGGGGAAGGACTGAAGCTTTCTTT
TRBJ2-2 TRBV10-2 TRBD2 NA CASSESRTSGGNTGELFF TGCGCCAGCAGTGAGTCGAGGACTAGCGGGGGTAACACCGGGGAGCTGTTTTTT
TRBJ2-1 TRBV20-1 NA NA CSARVSGGNSYNEQFF TGCAGTGCTAGGGTTAGTGGTGGGAACTCCTACAATGAGCAGTTCTTC
TRBJ1-1 TRBV25-1 NA NA CASSDRSGRNTEAFF TGTGCCAGCAGTGACCGCTCCGGACGGAACACTGAAGCTTTCTTT
TRBJ2-5 TRBV12-3/TRBV12-4 NA NA CASTQRWGQETQYF TGTGCCAGCACCCAGAGATGGGGTCAAGAGACCCAGTACTTC
TRBJ2-2 TRBV18 TRBD2 NA CASSPSLAGTANTGELFF TGTGCCAGCTCACCATCTCTAGCGGGGACCGCGAACACCGGGGAGCTGTTTTTT
TRBJ2-2 TRBV20-1 TRBD1 NA CSATHHGQGTNTGELFF TGCAGTGCTACGCATCACGGACAGGGCACGAACACCGGGGAGCTGTTTTTT
TRBJ1-6 TRBV20-1 TRBD1 NA CSAIGENRGYNSPLHF TGCAGTGCGATCGGGGAAAACAGGGGATATAATTCACCCCTCCACTTT
TRBJ1-1 TRBV29-1 NA NA CSVEGGGPAEAFF TGCAGCGTTGAAGGAGGGGGTCCCGCGGAAGCTTTCTTT
TRBJ2-1 TRBV7-8 TRBD2 NA CASSLARGDEQFF TGTGCCAGCAGCTTAGCGCGGGGGGATGAGCAGTTCTTC
TRBJ2-7 TRBV5-1 NA NA CASSLEGELAYEQYF TGCGCCAGCAGCTTGGAGGGGGAACTGGCCTACGAGCAGTACTTC
TRBJ1-2 TRBV7-2 NA once CASSPTREAGYTF TGTGCCAGCAGCCCTACACGGGAGGCTGGCTACACCTTC
TRBJ2-2 TRBV5-1 NA NA CASSLQSGGELFF TGCGCCAGCAGCTTGCAGTCTGGCGGGGAGCTGTTTTTT
TRBJ2-7 TRBV27 NA NA CASSFPGGYSYEQYF TGTGCCAGCAGTTTCCCGGGCGGGTACTCCTACGAGCAGTACTTC
TRBJ2-7 TRBV20-1 NA NA CSARLPGHLYEQYF TGCAGTGCTAGACTCCCGGGACACCTTTACGAGCAGTACTTC
TRBJ2-3 TRBV11-2 TRBD1 NA CASSMDRPDTQYF TGTGCCAGCAGCATGGACAGGCCAGATACGCAGTATTTT
TRBJ2-5 TRBV29-1 NA NA CSVEDGGAQETQYF TGCAGCGTTGAAGATGGGGGAGCTCAAGAGACCCAGTACTTC
TRBJ2-1 TRBV6-1 NA NA CASSEVLRGNEQFF TGTGCCAGCAGTGAAGTTCTTAGGGGTAATGAGCAGTTCTTC
TRBJ2-1 TRBV7-3 NA NA CASSPQTGLNEQFF TGTGCCAGCAGCCCCCAGACTGGGCTCAATGAGCAGTTCTTC
TRBJ2-2 TRBV18 NA NA CASSPQGTQLELFF TGTGCCAGCTCACCACAAGGGACCCAACTGGAGCTGTTTTTT
TRBJ2-5 TRBV7-7 NA NA CASSSIDGNRDQYF TGTGCTAGCAGCTCAATCGACGGGAACCGGGACCAGTACTTC
TRBJ2-5 TRBV9 TRBD2 NA CASSPRLAGGPGETQYF TGTGCCAGCAGCCCCCGACTAGCGGGGGGCCCCGGGGAGACCCAGTACTTC
TRBJ2-7 TRBV28 NA once CASSFVQGYEQYF TGTGCCAGCAGTTTCGTCCAGGGCTACGAGCAGTACTTC
TRBJ1-2 TRBV3-1 NA NA CASTLGHSNYGYTF TGTGCCAGCACCCTGGGACATTCTAACTATGGCTACACCTTC
TRBJ1-1 TRBV20-1 NA NA CSARDTGGEIAFF TGCAGTGCTAGAGACACAGGAGGGGAAATTGCTTTCTTT
TRBJ2-2 TRBV7-8 NA NA CASSYSPDGGELFF TGTGCCAGCAGTTACAGTCCAGACGGCGGGGAGCTGTTTTTT
TRBJ2-3 TRBV27 TRBD1 NA CASSRKGTGKDTQYF TGTGCCAGCAGCCGGAAAGGGACAGGCAAAGATACGCAGTATTTT
TRBJ1-2 TRBV5-4 TRBD1 NA CASSGRQGAGYGYTF TGTGCCAGCAGCGGTAGACAGGGGGCGGGGTATGGCTACACCTTC
TRBJ2-2 TRBV28 NA once CASSLRQTNTGELFF TGTGCCAGCAGTTTAAGACAAACGAACACCGGGGAGCTGTTTTTT
TRBJ2-4 TRBV5-4 NA NA CASSLDIGTKNIQYF TGTGCCAGCAGCTTGGACATAGGGACCAAAAACATTCAGTACTTC
TRBJ1-5 TRBV2 NA NA CASRGGLFQPQHF TGTGCCAGCAGAGGTGGACTCTTCCAGCCCCAGCATTTT
TRBJ2-1 TRBV6-2/TRBV6-3 TRBD2 NA CASSYSKLAGGSSYNEQFF TGTGCCAGCAGTTACTCGAAACTAGCGGGAGGGAGCTCCTACAATGAGCAGTTCTTC
TRBJ2-5 TRBV9 TRBD1 NA CASSVGGQGGETQYF TGTGCCAGCAGCGTAGGTGGACAGGGCGGGGAGACCCAGTACTTC